The clone carrying this TCR beta chain was observed a few times. The antigen is unknown. This specimen belongs to a study of early T cells in non-severe SARS-CoV-2 infection. Study-wide context: Sequencing of bulk RNA from unsorted whole blood was done, without chain pairing.

General study findings and limits: The VDJdb matching leaned toward anti-spike CD8 responses and overlooked private and CD4 specificities.

Germline CDR1 and CDR2: DFQATT and SNEGSKA (reference sequence). Germline trimming cut 5 bases from V and 2 bases from J; bases unmatched to any gene: 3. This CDR3 is built from 14 residues. The library protocol tagged individual cDNA molecules with unique molecular identifiers. TCRdb recomputed calls from the 5' RACE reads with MiXCR, one row per CDR3 protein. The top ten hold about 2.6% of the sample, which has fewer than 85,000 distinct CDR3 sequences, about a sixth seen once. The receptor's source is an adult who was a healthcare worker with PCR-confirmed SARS-CoV-2 infection or an uninfected control (not recorded which). Sequenced material: whole blood. The rearrangement uses TRBV20-1 and TRBJ2-1; 10 bases agree with TRBD2. CDR3 loop: CSAPSGGAYNEQFF. CDR3 bases: TGCAGTGCTCCCAGCGGGGGGGCCTACAATGAGCAGTTCTTC.